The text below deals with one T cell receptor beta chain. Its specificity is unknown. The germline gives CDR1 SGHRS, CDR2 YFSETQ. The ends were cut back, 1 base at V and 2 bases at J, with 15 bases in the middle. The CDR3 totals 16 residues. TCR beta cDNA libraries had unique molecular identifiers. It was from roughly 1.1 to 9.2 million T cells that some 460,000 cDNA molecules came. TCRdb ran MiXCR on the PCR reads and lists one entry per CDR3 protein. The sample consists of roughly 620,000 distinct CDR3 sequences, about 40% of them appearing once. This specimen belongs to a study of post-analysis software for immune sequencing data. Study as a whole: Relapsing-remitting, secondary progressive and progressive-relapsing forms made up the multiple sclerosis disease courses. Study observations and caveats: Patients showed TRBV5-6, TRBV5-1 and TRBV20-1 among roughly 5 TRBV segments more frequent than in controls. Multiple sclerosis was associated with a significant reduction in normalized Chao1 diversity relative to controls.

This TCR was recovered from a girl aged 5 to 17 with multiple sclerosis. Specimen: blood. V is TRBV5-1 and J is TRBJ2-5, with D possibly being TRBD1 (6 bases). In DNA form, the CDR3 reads TGCGCCAGCAGCTTGAGACCAGGGGACAATCAAGAGACCCAGTACTTC. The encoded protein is CASSLRPGDNQETQYF.